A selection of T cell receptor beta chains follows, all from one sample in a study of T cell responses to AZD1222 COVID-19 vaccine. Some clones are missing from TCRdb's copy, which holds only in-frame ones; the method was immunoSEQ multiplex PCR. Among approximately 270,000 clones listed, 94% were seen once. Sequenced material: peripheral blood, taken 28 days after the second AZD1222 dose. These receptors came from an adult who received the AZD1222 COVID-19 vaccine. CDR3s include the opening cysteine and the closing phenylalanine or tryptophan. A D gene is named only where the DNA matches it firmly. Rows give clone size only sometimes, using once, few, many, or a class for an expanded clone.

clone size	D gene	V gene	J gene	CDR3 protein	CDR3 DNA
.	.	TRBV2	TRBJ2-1	CASSGSGPYNEQFF	TGTGCCAGCAGTGGAAGCGGACCCTACAATGAGCAGTTCTTC
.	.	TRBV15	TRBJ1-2	CATGTEGNGYTF	TGTGCCACCGGAACAGAGGGGAATGGCTACACCTTC
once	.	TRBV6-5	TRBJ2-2	CASCMGVNTGELFF	TGTGCCAGCTGTATGGGGGTTAACACCGGGGAGCTGTTTTTT
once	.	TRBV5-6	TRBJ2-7	CASSGSSYEQYF	TGTGCCAGCAGCGGAAGCTCCTACGAGCAGTACTTC
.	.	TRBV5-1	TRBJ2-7	CASSFTAEQYF	TGCGCCAGCAGCTTTACAGCAGAGCAGTACTTC
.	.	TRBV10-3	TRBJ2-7	CAISAQDTSYEQYF	TGTGCCATCAGTGCTCAGGACACCTCCTACGAGCAGTACTTC
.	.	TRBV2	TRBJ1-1	CATSTRTAKAFF	TGTGCCACCTCTACCAGGACGGCGAAAGCTTTCTTT
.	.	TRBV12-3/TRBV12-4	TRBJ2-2	CASSLRTGELFF	TGTGCCAGCAGTTTAAGGACCGGGGAGCTGTTTTTT
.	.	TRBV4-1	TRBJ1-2	CASSRLGGYGYTF	TGCGCCAGCAGCCGCTTAGGGGGCTATGGCTACACCTTC
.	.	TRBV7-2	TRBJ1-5	CASSLYGGDSNQPQHF	TGTGCCAGCAGCTTATACGGGGGCGATAGCAATCAGCCCCAGCATTTT
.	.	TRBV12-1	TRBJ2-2	CASSFEGPTSTGELFF	TGTGCCAGCAGCTTTGAGGGCCCCACGAGCACCGGGGAGCTGTTTTTT
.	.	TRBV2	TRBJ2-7	CASSLNTGPSYEQYF	TGTGCCAGCAGCCTAAATACAGGGCCTTCCTACGAGCAGTACTTC
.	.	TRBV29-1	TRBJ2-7	CSVELSSREQYF	TGCAGCGTTGAATTGTCTAGTCGCGAGCAGTACTTC
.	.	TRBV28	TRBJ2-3	CASSLFTRTYTDTQYF	TGTGCCAGCAGTTTATTTACTAGGACTTACACAGATACGCAGTATTTT
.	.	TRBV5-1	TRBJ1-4	CASSITGHTNEKLFF	TGCGCCAGCAGCATCACGGGACATACTAATGAAAAACTGTTTTTT
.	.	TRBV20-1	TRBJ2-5	CSASWRGTLETQYF	TGCAGTGCTAGTTGGAGGGGGACCCTGGAGACCCAGTACTTC
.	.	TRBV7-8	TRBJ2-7	CASSLGGDSYEQYF	TGTGCCAGCAGCTTAGGGGGTGACAGCTACGAGCAGTACTTC
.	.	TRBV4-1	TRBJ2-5	CASSPGGRETQYF	TGCGCCAGCAGCCCTGGGGGGCGAGAGACCCAGTACTTC
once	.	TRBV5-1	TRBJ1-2	CASSSEMEYGYTF	TGCGCCAGCAGCTCAGAGATGGAGTATGGCTACACCTTC
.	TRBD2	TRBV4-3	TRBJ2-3	CASSQVAGVRGTDTQYF	TGCGCCAGCAGCCAAGTGGCGGGAGTAAGGGGCACAGATACGCAGTATTTT
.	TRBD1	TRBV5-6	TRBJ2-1	CASSSGQGRYEQFF	TGTGCCAGCAGCTCCGGACAGGGACGGTATGAGCAGTTCTTC
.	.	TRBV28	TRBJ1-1	CASSSPGRNTEAFF	TGTGCCAGCAGTTCCCCCGGGAGAAACACTGAAGCTTTCTTT
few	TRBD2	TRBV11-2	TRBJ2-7	CASSLGTRDEQYF	TGTGCCAGCAGCTTAGGGACTAGGGACGAGCAGTACTTC
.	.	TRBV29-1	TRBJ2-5	CSVEDGASQETQYF	TGCAGCGTTGAAGACGGGGCGAGTCAAGAGACCCAGTACTTC
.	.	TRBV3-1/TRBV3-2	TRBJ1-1	CASSHDSHTEAFF	TGTGCCAGCAGCCATGACAGTCACACTGAAGCTTTCTTT
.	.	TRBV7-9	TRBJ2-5	CASSLRRRASGETQYF	TGTGCCAGCAGCTTAAGGCGGCGGGCTAGTGGAGAGACCCAGTACTTC
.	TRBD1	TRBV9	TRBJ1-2	CASSASLQGARYGYTF	TGTGCCAGCAGCGCGAGCTTACAGGGGGCGCGGTATGGCTACACCTTC
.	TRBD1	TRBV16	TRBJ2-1	CASSRITGGKFF	TGTGCCAGCAGCCGCATTACAGGGGGGAAGTTCTTC
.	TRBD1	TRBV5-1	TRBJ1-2	CASSFTYSGTGGASYGYTF	TGCGCCAGCAGCTTTACTTACTCCGGGACAGGGGGCGCTTCCTATGGCTACACCTTC
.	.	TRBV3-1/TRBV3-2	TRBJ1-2	CASSLGTGGLGASIGYTF	TGTGCCAGCAGCCTGGGTACCGGGGGCTTAGGTGCCTCTATTGGCTACACCTTC
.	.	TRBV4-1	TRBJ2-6	CASSLGWGDLSGANVLTF	TGCGCCAGCAGCCTAGGGTGGGGGGATCTCTCTGGGGCCAACGTCCTGACTTTC
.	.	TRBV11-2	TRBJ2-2	CASSIGHGNAGELFF	TGTGCCAGCAGCATTGGGCACGGTAACGCCGGGGAGCTGTTTTTT
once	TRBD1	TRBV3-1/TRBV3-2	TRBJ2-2	CASSLQGAGELFF	TGTGCCAGCAGCCTACAGGGGGCCGGGGAGCTGTTTTTT
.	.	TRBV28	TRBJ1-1	CASRVAIRHDTEAFF	TGTGCCAGCAGGGTAGCAATCAGGCATGACACTGAAGCTTTCTTT
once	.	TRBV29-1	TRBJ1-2	CSVDSEGSYGYTF	TGCAGCGTGGACAGCGAGGGTAGCTATGGCTACACCTTC
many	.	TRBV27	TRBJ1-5	CASSLLGARGNQPQHF	TGTGCCAGCAGTTTATTGGGGGCGCGGGGCAATCAGCCCCAGCATTTT
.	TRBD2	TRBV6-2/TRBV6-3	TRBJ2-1	CASSLSGSSYNEQFF	TGTGCCAGCAGCCTAAGCGGGAGCTCCTACAATGAGCAGTTCTTC
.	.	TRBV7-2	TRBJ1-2	CASSPDEGYGYTF	TGTGCCAGCAGCCCCGACGAGGGTTATGGCTACACCTTC
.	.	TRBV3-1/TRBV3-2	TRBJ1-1	CASSQGDRGAFF	TGTGCCAGCAGCCAAGGCGACCGGGGAGCTTTCTTT
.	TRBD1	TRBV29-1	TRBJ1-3	CSVSGQGIGNTIYF	TGCAGCGTTTCCGGACAGGGGATTGGAAACACCATATATTTT
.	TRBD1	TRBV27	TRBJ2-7	CASRLQGSLEQYF	TGTGCCAGCAGACTACAGGGGTCCCTCGAGCAGTACTTC
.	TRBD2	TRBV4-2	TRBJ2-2	CAGGGGGPASTGELFF	TGTGCCGGAGGCGGCGGGGGGCCGGCGAGCACCGGGGAGCTGTTTTTT
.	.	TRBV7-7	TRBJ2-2	CASSTRRDGELFF	TGTGCCAGCAGCACCCGCAGGGACGGGGAGCTGTTTTTT
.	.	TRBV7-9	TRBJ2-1	CASSLPHRDGEQFF	TGTGCCAGCAGCTTACCCCACAGGGACGGTGAGCAGTTCTTC
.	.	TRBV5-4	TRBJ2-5	CASSLVEQETQYF	TGTGCCAGCAGCCTGGTTGAGCAAGAGACCCAGTACTTC